The T cell receptor (beta chain) under discussion was sequenced for a study of T cells in women clearing cervical HPV infection. About the study: HLA type stays a possible confounder, typing being limited. Study results and limitations: Each sample's T-cell count was unknown, possibly confounding richness.

Assay used: immunoSEQ multiplex PCR; TCRdb lists only in-frame clones, some missing. In all, the sample yields 25,000 to 30,000 clones. A word on this clone: Its cognate antigen is unknown.

The receptor was derived from a woman aged 18 to 75 with a cervical HPV16 infection that either progressed to CIN3+ or cleared (not recorded which). Input material: blood buffy coat.

The chain's CDR3 is CAWKGVLDQPQYF. The CDR3 DNA, read in part, is TGTGCCTGGAAGGGGGTGCTCGATCAGCCG. V usage is TRBV30 and J usage is TRBJ2-3; TRBD1 might be the D (6 bases). The CDR3 is cut off 3 residues early in the read; its end comes from the germline J gene. The CDR3 loop spans 13 amino acids. Germline V gives CDR1 GTSNPN, CDR2 SVGIG (reference sequence).